This T cell receptor beta chain was sequenced for a study of radiotherapy plus CTLA-4 blockade in lung cancer. Produced via immunoSEQ multiplex PCR; TCRdb's table is partial and in-frame only. This table has around 78,000 clones, 60% to 85% appearing once. This CDR3 is 16 amino acids long. The germline V gene has CDR1 SGDLS and CDR2 YYNGEE. After removal of 3 bases from V and 2 bases from J, the junction contained 5 bases not matched to a gene. Sequencing was performed on peripheral blood, taken from a patient treated with radiotherapy plus ipilimumab. The source of this sequence is a human donor with non-small cell lung cancer who had a partial response to radiotherapy plus ipilimumab. Some clones in this sample may be carry-over from other donors' samples. This rearrangement joins TRBV9 to TRBJ2-6; 7 bases align to TRBD1. CDR3 DNA: TGTGCCAGCAGCGCTATACAGGGGACTGGGGCCAACGTCCTGACTTTC. It codes for CASSAIQGTGANVLTF.